This T cell receptor (beta chain) was profiled in a study of T cell changes during pregnancy in multiple sclerosis (dated by TCRdb to between 2019 and 2020). Study-wide context: In women with multiple sclerosis, the researchers looked at how the T cell repertoire shifted as pregnancy progressed.

With respect to this clone: Its antigen specificity is not known. There are no base qualities to consult, and no much larger clone falls within one base.

The library was produced with the immunoSEQ multiplex PCR assay. Not all clones reach the TCRdb copy of this immuneACCESS table, which keeps in-frame sequences only. Checked studies attribute under half of the gap to unresolved V genes and leave the rest unexplained. In all, the sample holds some 74,000 clones, and approximately 92% of those were seen once. Around 2.3% of the sample goes to the ten largest clones. This TCR was recovered from a female donor with multiple sclerosis, enrolled in a pregnancy study. Material: peripheral blood, obtained before pregnancy.

CDR3 region: CASSSPSGGITDTQYF. The nucleotide sequence reads TGTGCCAGCAGTTCACCTAGCGGGGGGATCACAGATACGCAGTATTTT. The rearrangement joined TRBV5-8 to TRBJ2-3, and 11 junction bases match TRBD2. The CDR3 goes from the cysteine to the phenylalanine over 16 residues. Solely the CDR3 DNA is kept, with 48 bases framed from the first base. Germline trimming amounts to 5 bases on V and 2 bases on J, with 7 as the count of junction bases outside the gene matches. Looking up the germline V gene yields CDR1 SGHTS and CDR2 YDEGEE.